This TCR beta chain was documented in a study of radiotherapy plus CTLA-4 blockade in lung cancer (dated by TCRdb to the late 2010s). General notes on the study: Among enrolled patients, roughly 18% had an objective response and roughly 30% reached disease control. Broader findings and caveats from the paper: The strongest predictors of response were reported to be early dynamic shifts in blood T cell clones along with a rise in serum interferon-beta following radiation. TCR clones derived from tumors expanded in peripheral blood after treatment with radiotherapy and ipilimumab.

In this study, focal radiation therapy paired with CTLA-4 blockade (ipilimumab) was tested in patients who had chemo-refractory metastatic non-small-cell lung cancer. The germline V gene (reference sequence) provides CDR1 MNHEY and CDR2 SMNVEV. Measured from the cysteine to the phenylalanine, the CDR3 is 15 residues long. Only the CDR3 region is kept as DNA, spanning 45 bases read in frame from base 1. The germline ends are 12 bases apart after V is trimmed by 0 bases and J by 4 bases. The library was built by means of the immunoSEQ multiplex PCR assay. The clones in this table, taken by TCRdb from immuneACCESS, are in-frame only. Not every clone is retained; where verified, under half of the shortfall comes from an unresolved V gene, and the cause of the rest is unknown. This sample gives under 45,000 clones in total; 79% of them show up just once. The biggest ten clones account for 23% of the sample.

Concerning this clone: The clone's antigen remains unknown. No much larger clonotype is one base removed from it; base qualities were not supplied.

The clonotype was recovered from a human donor with non-small cell lung cancer that progressed on radiotherapy plus ipilimumab. The V gene is TRBV27 and the J gene is TRBJ1-1; the D gene is not confidently resolved. Sample: peripheral blood, taken from a patient treated with radiotherapy plus ipilimumab. The CDR3 has the sequence CASSLSPGVGTEAFF. At the DNA level, the sequence is TGTGCCAGCAGTTTATCTCCCGGGGTCGGCACTGAAGCTTTCTTT.